A single T cell receptor (beta chain) is shown here with its context. The germline CDR1 and CDR2 sequences are LNHDA and SQIVND (reference sequence). This CDR3 has 16 amino acids. The J segment lost 5 bases and the V segment lost 6 bases, leaving 11 bases of the junction unmatched. The data derive from a study of blood T cell repertoires in COVID-19. Study background: Specimens from acute and convalescent COVID-19 originated in the United States, Italy and Spain.

Libraries were prepared by immunoSEQ multiplex PCR; TCRdb keeps only in-frame clonotypes and omits some of them. Of just under 150,000 clones listed, over 80% were seen once; the top ten hold roughly 37%. The gene calls are TRBV19 and TRBJ2-3; TRBD2 aligns across 10 bases. What was sequenced was peripheral blood. The receptor was derived from a man aged 50 to 60 who had recovered from COVID-19. CDR3 loop: CASRRTVAGGEDTQYF. DNA of the CDR3: TGTGCCAGTAGAAGGACGGTAGCGGGGGGAGAAGATACGCAGTATTTT.